The source of this TCR beta chain is a study of PD-L1 blockade in urothelial cancer. Time point here: pretreatment peripheral blood. Only in-frame clones appear in the TCRdb table, and some are missing; sequencing was by immunoSEQ multiplex PCR. Among 50,000 to 65,000 clones listed, about four fifths were seen once. Germline V gene lookup returns CDR1 MNHNS and CDR2 SASEGT. Trimming took off 2 bases at V and 4 bases at J, with 9 bases between the two ends. The CDR3 loop spans 13 amino acids. The sample here was PBMCs, taken around atezolizumab (anti-PD-L1) treatment. The clonotype originates from a man between 65 and 85 years old with urothelial cancer. The genes are TRBV6-1 and TRBJ2-7; no clear D gene. The CDR3 DNA follows: TGTGCCAGCAGTGAATGGGCAGGATACGAGCAGTACTTC. It specifies CASSEWAGYEQYF.